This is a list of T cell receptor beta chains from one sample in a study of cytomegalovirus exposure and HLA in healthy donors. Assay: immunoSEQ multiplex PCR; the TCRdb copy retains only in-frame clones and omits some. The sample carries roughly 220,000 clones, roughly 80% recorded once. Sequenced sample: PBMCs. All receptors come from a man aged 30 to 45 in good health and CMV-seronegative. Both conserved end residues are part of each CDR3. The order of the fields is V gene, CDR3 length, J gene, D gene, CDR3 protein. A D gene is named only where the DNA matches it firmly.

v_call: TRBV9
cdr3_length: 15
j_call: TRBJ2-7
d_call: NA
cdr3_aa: CASSVGGRETYEQYF

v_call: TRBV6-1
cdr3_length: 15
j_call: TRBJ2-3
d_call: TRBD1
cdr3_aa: CASSLGQGGTDTQYF

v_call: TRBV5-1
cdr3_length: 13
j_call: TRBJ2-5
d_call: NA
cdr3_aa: CASPDSSQETQYF

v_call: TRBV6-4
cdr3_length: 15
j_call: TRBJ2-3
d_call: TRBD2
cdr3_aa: CASSSSGGGTDTQYF

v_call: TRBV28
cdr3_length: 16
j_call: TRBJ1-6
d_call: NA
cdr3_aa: CASSLLRGDNNSPLHF

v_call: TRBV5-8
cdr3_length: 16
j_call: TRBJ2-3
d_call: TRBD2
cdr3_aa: CASSLGTGLVTDTQYF

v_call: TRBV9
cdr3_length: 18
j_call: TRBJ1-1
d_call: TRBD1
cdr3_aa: CASSGATGGIGRDTEAFF

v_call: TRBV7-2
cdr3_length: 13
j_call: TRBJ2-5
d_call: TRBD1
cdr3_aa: CASSSGTAETQYF

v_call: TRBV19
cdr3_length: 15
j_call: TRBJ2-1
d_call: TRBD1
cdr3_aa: CASSTPGQGIHEQFF

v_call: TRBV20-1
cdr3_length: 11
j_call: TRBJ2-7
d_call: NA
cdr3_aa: CSASGDYEQYF

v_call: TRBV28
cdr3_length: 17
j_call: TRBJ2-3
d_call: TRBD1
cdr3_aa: CASSLRGTGRSTDTQYF

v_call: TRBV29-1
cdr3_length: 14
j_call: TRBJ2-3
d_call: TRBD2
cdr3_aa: CSVIAGGLTDTQYF

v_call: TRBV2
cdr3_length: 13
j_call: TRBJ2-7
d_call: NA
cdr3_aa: CASSGSGGYEQYF

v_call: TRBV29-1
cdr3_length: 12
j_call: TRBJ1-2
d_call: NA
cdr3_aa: CSAQGNFYGYTF

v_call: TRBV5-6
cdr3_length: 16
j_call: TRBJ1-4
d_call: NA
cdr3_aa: CASSFGPRATNEKLFF

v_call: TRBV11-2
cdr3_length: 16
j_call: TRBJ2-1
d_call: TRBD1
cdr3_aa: CASSPLSGTVNNEQFF

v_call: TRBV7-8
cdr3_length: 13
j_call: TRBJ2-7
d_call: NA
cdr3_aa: CASSLLGRSGEYF

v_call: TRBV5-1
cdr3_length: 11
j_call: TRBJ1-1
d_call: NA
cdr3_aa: CASSLGALAFF

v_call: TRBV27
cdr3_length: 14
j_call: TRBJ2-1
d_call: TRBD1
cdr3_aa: CASSLSSRGPEQFF

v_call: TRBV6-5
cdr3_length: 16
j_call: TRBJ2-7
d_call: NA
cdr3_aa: CASSSHTFRQAGEQYF

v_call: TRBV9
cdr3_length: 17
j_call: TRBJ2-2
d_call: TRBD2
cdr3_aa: CASSAGLAGFNTGELFF

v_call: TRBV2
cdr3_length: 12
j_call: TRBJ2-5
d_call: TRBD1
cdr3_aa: CASSAWTGTQYF

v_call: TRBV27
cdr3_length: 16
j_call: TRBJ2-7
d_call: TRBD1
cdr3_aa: CASSSGQGRAPYEQYF

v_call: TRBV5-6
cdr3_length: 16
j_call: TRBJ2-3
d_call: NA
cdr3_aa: CASSPIASGSTDTQYF

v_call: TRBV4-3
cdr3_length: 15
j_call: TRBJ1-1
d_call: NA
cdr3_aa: CASSQDRGAATEAFF

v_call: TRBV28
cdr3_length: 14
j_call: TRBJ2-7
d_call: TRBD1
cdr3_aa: CASSRTGTSYEQYF

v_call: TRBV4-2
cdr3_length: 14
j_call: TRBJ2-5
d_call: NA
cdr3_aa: CASSQHGNQETQYF

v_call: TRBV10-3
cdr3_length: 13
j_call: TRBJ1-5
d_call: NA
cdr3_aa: CAISEHSGQPQHF

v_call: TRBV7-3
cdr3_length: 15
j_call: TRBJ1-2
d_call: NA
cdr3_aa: CASSPEGSGNYGYTF

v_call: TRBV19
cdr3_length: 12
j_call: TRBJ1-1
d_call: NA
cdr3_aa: CASTAGYTEAFF

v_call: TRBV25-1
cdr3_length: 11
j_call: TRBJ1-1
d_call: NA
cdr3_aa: CASSLEGVAFF

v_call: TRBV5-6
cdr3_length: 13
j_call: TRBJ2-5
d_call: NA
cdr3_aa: CASTFAGEETQYF

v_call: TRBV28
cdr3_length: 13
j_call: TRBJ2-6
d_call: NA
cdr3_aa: CASSLTGASVLTF

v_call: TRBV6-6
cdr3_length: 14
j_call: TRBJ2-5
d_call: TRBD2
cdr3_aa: CASSWGGGGETQYF

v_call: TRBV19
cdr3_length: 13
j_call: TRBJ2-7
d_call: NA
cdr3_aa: CASSLNGNYEQYF

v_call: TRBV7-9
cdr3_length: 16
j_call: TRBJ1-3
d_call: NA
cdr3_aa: CASTPGRVRSGNTIYF

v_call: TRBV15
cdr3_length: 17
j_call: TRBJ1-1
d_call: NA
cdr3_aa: CATSRDSSSVMATEAFF

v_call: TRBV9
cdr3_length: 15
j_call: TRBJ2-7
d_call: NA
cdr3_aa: CASSPPRGSSYEQYF

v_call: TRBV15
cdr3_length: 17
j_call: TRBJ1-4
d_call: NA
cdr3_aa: CATSAGAGSSTNEKLFF

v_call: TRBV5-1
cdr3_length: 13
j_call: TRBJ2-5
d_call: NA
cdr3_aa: CASSSRGSETQYF

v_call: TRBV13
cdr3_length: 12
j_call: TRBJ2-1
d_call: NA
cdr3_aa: CASSLAGNEQFF

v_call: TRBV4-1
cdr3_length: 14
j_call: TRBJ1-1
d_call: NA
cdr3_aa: CASSQGLMNTEAFF

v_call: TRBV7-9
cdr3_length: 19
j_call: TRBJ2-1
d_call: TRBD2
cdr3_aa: CASKNFGLAGASLSGEQFF

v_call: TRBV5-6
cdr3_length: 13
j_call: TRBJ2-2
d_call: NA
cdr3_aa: CASTLFNTGELFF

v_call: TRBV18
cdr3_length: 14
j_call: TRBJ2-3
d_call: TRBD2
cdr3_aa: CASSGGATGDTQYF

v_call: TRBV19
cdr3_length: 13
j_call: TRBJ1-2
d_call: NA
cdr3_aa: CASSVRQDRPCTF

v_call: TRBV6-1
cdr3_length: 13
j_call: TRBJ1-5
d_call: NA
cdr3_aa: CASTAMGVQPQHF

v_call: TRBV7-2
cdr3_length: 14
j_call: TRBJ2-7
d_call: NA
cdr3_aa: CASSLSLVPYEQYF

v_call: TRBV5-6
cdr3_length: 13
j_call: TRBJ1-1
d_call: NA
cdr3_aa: CASSATVPPIAFF

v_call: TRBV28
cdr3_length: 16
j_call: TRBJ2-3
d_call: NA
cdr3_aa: CASKEGDLAGTDTQYF